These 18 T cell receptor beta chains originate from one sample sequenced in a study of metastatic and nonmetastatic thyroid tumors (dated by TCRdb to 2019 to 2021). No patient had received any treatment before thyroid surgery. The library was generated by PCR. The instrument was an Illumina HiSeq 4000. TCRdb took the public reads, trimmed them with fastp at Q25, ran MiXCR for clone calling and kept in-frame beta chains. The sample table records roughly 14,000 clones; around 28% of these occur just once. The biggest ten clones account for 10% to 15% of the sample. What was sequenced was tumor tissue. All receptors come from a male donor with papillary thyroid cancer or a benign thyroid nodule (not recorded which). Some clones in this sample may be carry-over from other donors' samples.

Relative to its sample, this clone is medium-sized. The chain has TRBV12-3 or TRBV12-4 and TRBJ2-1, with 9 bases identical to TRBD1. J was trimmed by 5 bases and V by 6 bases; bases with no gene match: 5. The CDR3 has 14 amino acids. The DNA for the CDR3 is TGTGCCAGCAGCCCGAGGACAGGGGACAATGAGCAGTTCTTC. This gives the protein CASSPRTGDNEQFF.

Here the CDR3 DNA reads TGTGCCAGCGACAGGGAAAACGAGCAGTACTTC. Translation: CASDRENEQYF. The chain recombines TRBV2 with TRBJ2-7; TRBD1 matches at 7 bases. Germline loops: CDR1 SNHLY, CDR2 FYNNEI. V lost 8 bases to trimming and J lost 5 bases; unmatched junction nucleotides: 3. The CDR3 has 11 amino acids.

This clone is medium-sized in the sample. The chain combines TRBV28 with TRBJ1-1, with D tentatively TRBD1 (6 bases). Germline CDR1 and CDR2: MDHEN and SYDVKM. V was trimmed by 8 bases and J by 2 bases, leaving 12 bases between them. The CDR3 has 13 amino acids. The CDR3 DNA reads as TGTGCCAGCCGAACAGGGAGCAACACTGAAGCTTTCTTT. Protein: CASRTGSNTEAFF.

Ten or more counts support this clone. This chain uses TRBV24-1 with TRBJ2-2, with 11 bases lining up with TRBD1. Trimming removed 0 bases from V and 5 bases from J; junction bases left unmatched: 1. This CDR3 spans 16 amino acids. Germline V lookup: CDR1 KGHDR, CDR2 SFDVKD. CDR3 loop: CATSDLGQGATGELFF. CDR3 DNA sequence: TGTGCCACCAGTGATTTGGGACAGGGGGCGACCGGGGAGCTGTTTTTT.

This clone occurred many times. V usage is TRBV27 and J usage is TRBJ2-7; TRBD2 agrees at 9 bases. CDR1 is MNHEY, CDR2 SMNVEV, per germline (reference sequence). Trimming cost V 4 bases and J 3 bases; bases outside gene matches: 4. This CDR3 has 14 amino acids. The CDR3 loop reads CASSSSGVDYEQYF. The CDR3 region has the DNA TGTGCCAGCAGTTCTAGCGGGGTTGACTACGAGCAGTACTTC.

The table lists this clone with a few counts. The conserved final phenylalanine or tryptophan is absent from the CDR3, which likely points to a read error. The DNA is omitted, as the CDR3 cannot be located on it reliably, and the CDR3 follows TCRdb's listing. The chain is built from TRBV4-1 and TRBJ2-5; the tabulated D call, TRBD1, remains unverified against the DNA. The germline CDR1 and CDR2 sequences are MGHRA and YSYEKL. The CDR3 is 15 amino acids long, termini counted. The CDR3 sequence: CARQLAGGRGQEAWL.

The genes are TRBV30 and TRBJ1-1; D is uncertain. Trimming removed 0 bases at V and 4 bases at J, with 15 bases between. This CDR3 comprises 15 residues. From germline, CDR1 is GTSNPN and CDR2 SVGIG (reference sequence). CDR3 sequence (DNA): TGTGCCTGGAGTGTGGCTGGGTCTGTCGGCACTGAAGCTTTCTTT. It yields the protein CAWSVAGSVGTEAFF. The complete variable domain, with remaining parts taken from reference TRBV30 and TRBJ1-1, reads SQTIHQWPATLVQPVGSPLSLECTVEGTSNPNLYWYRQAAGRGLQLLFYSVGIGQISSEVPQNLSASRPQDRQFILSSKKLLLSDSGFYLCAWSVAGSVGTEAFFGQGTRLTVV.

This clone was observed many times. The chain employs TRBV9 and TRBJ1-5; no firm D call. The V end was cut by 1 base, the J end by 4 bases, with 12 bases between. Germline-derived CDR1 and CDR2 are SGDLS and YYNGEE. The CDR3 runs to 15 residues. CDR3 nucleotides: TGTGCCAGCAGCGTATCGATTGGGATTAATCAGCCCCAGCATTTT. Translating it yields CASSVSIGINQPQHF.

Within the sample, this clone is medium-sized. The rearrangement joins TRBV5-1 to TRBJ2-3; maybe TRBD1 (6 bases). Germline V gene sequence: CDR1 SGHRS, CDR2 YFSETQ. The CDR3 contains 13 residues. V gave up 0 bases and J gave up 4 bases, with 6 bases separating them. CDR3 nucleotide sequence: TGCGCCAGCAGCTTGGCAGGGGCAGATACGCAGTATTTT. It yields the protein CASSLAGADTQYF.

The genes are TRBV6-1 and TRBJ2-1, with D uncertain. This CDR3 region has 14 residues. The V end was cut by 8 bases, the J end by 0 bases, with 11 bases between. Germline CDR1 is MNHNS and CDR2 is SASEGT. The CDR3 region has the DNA TGTGCCAGCCCCCTTGGGATCTCCTACAATGAGCAGTTCTTC. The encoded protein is CASPLGISYNEQFF.

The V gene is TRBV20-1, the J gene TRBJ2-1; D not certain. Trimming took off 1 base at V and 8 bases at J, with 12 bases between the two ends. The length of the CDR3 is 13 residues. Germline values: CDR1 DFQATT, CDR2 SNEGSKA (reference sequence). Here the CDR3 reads CSARGGLWYEQFF. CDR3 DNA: TGCAGTGCTAGAGGTGGCTTATGGTATGAGCAGTTCTTC.

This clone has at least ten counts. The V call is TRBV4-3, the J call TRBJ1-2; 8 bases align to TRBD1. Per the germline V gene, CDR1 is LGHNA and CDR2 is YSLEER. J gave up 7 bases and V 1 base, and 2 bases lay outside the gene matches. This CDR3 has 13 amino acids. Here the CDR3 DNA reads TGCGCCAGCAGCCAAGCAGGGGGCTTTGGCTACACCTTC. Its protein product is CASSQAGGFGYTF.

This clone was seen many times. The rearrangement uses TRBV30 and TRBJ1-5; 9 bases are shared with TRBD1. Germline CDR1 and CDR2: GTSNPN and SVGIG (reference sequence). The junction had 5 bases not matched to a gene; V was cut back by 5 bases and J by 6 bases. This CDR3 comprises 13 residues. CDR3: CAWSTGGGQPQHF. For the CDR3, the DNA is TGTGCCTGGTCAACAGGGGGCGGTCAGCCCCAGCATTTT. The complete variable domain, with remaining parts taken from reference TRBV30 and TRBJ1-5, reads SQTIHQWPATLVQPVGSPLSLECTVEGTSNPNLYWYRQAAGRGLQLLFYSVGIGQISSEVPQNLSASRPQDRQFILSSKKLLLSDSGFYLCAWSTGGGQPQHFGDGTRLSIL.

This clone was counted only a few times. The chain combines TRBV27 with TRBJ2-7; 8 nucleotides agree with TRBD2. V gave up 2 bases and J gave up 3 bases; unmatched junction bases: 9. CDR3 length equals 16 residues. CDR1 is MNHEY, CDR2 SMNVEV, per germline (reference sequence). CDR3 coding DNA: TGTGCCAGCAGTTTAACCGGGAGGGCCACTGGCTACGAGCAGTACTTC. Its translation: CASSLTGRATGYEQYF.

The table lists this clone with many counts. Here the CDR3 reads CASSRNFIVSGTGRTKNIQYF. The CDR3 bases are TGTGCCAGTAGTAGGAATTTCATAGTATCGGGAACAGGGAGAACCAAAAACATTCAGTACTTC. The chain combines TRBV19 with TRBJ2-4, with a weak D call TRBD1 (6 bases). CDR3 length: 21 amino acids. CDR1 and CDR2 (germline): LNHDA, SQIVND (reference sequence). Trimming took off 4 bases at V and 2 bases at J, with 30 bases between the two ends. Together with reference TRBV19 and TRBJ2-4, the CDR3 gives the full variable domain: DGGITQSPKYLFRKEGQNVTLSCEQNLNHDAMYWYRQDPGQGLRLIYYSQIVNDFQKGDIAEGYSVSREKKESFPLTVTSAQKNPTAFYLCASSRNFIVSGTGRTKNIQYFGAGTRLSVL.

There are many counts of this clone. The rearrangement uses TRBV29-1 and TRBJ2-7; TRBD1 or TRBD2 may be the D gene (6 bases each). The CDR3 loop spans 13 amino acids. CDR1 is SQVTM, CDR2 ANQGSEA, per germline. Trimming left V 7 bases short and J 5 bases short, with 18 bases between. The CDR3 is CSAKKQGLHEQYF. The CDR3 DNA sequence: TGCAGCGCCAAGAAACAGGGACTTCACGAGCAGTACTTC.

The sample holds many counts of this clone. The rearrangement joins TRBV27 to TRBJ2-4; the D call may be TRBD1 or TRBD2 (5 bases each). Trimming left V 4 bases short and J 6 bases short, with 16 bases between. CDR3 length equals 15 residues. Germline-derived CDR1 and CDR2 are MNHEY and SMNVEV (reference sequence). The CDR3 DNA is TGTGCCAGCAGTTCCCGGGACGGGAAAGCAAACATTCAGTACTTC. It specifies CASSSRDGKANIQYF.

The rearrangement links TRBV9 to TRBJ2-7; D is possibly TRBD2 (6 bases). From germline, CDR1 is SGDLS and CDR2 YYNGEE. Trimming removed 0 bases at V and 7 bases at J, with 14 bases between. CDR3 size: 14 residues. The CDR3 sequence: CASSVDPPRGEQYF. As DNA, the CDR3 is TGTGCCAGCAGCGTAGATCCTCCTCGGGGGGAGCAGTACTTC.